Listed here are 27 T cell receptor beta chains from one sample, sequenced in a study of blood T cell repertoires in COVID-19. Assay: immunoSEQ multiplex PCR; the TCRdb copy retains only in-frame clones and omits some. This table holds roughly 140,000 clones, about 82% found once. Input material: peripheral blood. These receptors were taken from a man aged 45-60 years with acute or convalescent COVID-19.

CDR3 nucleotide sequence: TGTGCCAGCAGTCCTTCCGGACAGGGGTCCTATAATTCACCCCTCCACTTT. Translated: CASSPSGQGSYNSPLHF. The chain uses TRBV27 and TRBJ1-6; TRBD1 matches at 9 bases. The V segment lost 5 bases and the J segment 1 base; nucleotides outside the gene matches: 6. Germline-derived CDR1 and CDR2 are MNHEY and SMNVEV (reference sequence). The CDR3 loop spans 17 amino acids.

The rearrangement uses TRBV3-1 (or the pseudogene TRBV3-2) and TRBJ2-3; a weak D match, TRBD2 (5 bases). This CDR3 spans 16 amino acids. The ends were cut back, 0 bases at V and 5 bases at J, with 15 bases in the middle. From germline, CDR1 is LGHDT and CDR2 YNNKEL (reference sequence). In DNA, the CDR3 is TGTGCCAGCAGCCAAGATAGGGCGGGCCCGGGAGATACGCAGTATTTT. Amino acid sequence: CASSQDRAGPGDTQYF.

The chain recombines TRBV7-9 with TRBJ1-2; 7 bases agree with TRBD1. The CDR3 has 15 amino acids. V was clipped by 3 bases and J by 5 bases; unmatched bases: 9. Germline CDR1 SEHNR, CDR2 FQNEAQ (reference sequence). Written as DNA, the CDR3 is TGTGCCAGCAGCTTTACGGACAGGAGAGGGTATGGCTACACCTTC. Amino acid sequence: CASSFTDRRGYGYTF.

This clone has just a few counts. The J gene is TRBJ1-4, the V gene TRBV7-9; D is uncertain. The CDR3 covers 15 residues. V lost 3 bases to trimming and J lost 3 bases, with 11 bases between them. Germline CDR1 SEHNR, CDR2 FQNEAQ (reference sequence). This chain's CDR3 is CASSLREVANEKLFF. As DNA, the CDR3 is TGTGCCAGCAGCTTGCGGGAAGTGGCTAATGAAAAACTGTTTTTT. Full variable domain (outside the CDR3, taken from reference TRBV7-9 and TRBJ1-4): DTGVSQNPRHKITKRGQNVTFRCDPISEHNRLYWYRQTLGQGPEFLTYFQNEAQLEKSRLLSDRFSAERPKGSFSTLEIQRTEQGDSAMYLCASSLREVANEKLFFGSGTQLSVL.

This clone has just one count. The chain recombines TRBV7-8 with TRBJ2-7, with D maybe TRBD1 (6 bases). The CDR3 runs 16 residues. Germline V gene sequence: CDR1 SGHVS, CDR2 FQNEAQ. Deletions cut 3 bases from V and 3 bases from J, with 18 bases between. The CDR3 region is CASSFPAGAQNYEQYF. The CDR3, as DNA: TGTGCCAGCAGCTTCCCGGCAGGGGCCCAAAACTACGAGCAGTACTTC.

The chain employs TRBV12-3 or TRBV12-4 and TRBJ2-7; TRBD2 matches at 11 bases. The V and J ends lost 5 bases and 6 bases, in that order; junction bases with no gene match: 3. The CDR3 extends over 13 amino acids. In nucleotides, the CDR3 is TGTGCCAGCAGTACGGGACTAGCGGTCGAGCAGTACTTC. This translates into CASSTGLAVEQYF.

The chain carries TRBV7-9 and TRBJ2-2, with no clear D. From germline, CDR1 is SEHNR and CDR2 FQNEAQ (reference sequence). This CDR3 contains 14 residues. V was trimmed by 5 bases and J by 3 bases, leaving 10 bases between them. This CDR3 is CASSAPGYTGELFF. The CDR3 coding sequence is TGTGCCAGCAGCGCACCAGGATACACCGGGGAGCTGTTTTTT.

The chain has TRBV7-9 and TRBJ2-7; no clear D gene. The V gene lost 1 base and the J gene lost 5 bases, with 3 bases spanning the gap. The CDR3 runs to 11 residues. Germline V gene data show CDR1 as SEHNR and CDR2 as FQNEAQ (reference sequence). The CDR3 here is CASSLVDEQYF. The CDR3 DNA reads as TGTGCCAGCAGCTTAGTAGACGAGCAGTACTTC.

The V gene is TRBV28, the J gene TRBJ1-1, with TRBD1 identical over 10 bases. J gave up 11 bases and V 7 bases, and 16 bases lay outside the gene matches. The germline V gene has CDR1 MDHEN and CDR2 SYDVKM. The CDR3 contains 15 residues. DNA of the CDR3: TGTGCCAGCACCGCCTTCGGACAGGGGGAAGACAAGGCTTTCTTT. Its protein product is CASTAFGQGEDKAFF.

The gene calls are TRBV2 and TRBJ2-2; D remains unclear. Germline CDR1 is SNHLY and CDR2 is FYNNEI. V was cut by 5 bases and J by 3 bases, with 10 bases left in between. CDR3 size: 14 residues. CDR3 coding DNA: TGTGCCAGCAGTCTGCGAGTAGACACCGGGGAGCTGTTTTTT. This codes for CASSLRVDTGELFF.

The genes are TRBV14 and TRBJ1-2; D might be TRBD1 (6 bases). Germline CDR1 and CDR2: SGHDN and FVKESK. Deletions cut 4 bases from V and 7 bases from J, with 10 bases between. The CDR3 loop spans 12 amino acids. The CDR3: CASSRGGAGYTF. The CDR3 coding sequence is TGTGCCAGCAGCCGGGGGGGGGCTGGCTACACCTTC.

This clone was detected once. The chain couples TRBV6-5 to TRBJ2-3; D is possibly TRBD2 (5 bases). The CDR3 spans 14 residues. From germline, CDR1 is MNHEY and CDR2 SVGAGI. The ends were cut back, 6 bases at V and 0 bases at J, with 10 bases in the middle. The DNA for the CDR3 is TGTGCCAGCAGGGTGCCGGGGAGCACAGATACGCAGTATTTT. Translating it yields CASRVPGSTDTQYF.

The chain is built from TRBV4-2 and TRBJ2-7; tentatively, D is TRBD2 (5 bases). Trimming removed 0 bases from V and 5 bases from J, with 8 bases in between. This CDR3 region has 13 residues. Per the germline V gene, CDR1 is LGHNA and CDR2 is YNFKEQ. CDR3 protein: CASSQDETNEQYF. The CDR3, as DNA: TGTGCCAGCAGCCAAGATGAGACTAACGAGCAGTACTTC.

The rearrangement joins TRBV7-9 to TRBJ1-5; D remains unclear. The germline V gene has CDR1 SEHNR and CDR2 FQNEAQ (reference sequence). Trimming left V 1 base short and J 0 bases short, with 7 bases between. This CDR3 has 15 amino acids. CDR3 sequence reads: CASSLGGRSNQPQHF. The CDR3 DNA reads as TGTGCCAGCAGCTTAGGAGGTCGTAGCAATCAGCCCCAGCATTTT.

The V gene is TRBV18, the J gene TRBJ2-7; TRBD1 matches at 9 bases. Trimming took 1 base from V and 5 from J; bases not matched to a gene: 15. The CDR3 contains 18 residues. Germline CDR1 and CDR2: KGHSH and LQKENI. CDR3 protein: CASSPRVGTGTGRHEQYF. The CDR3, as DNA: TGTGCCAGCTCACCACGGGTGGGAACCGGGACAGGGAGGCACGAGCAGTACTTC.

The rearrangement joins TRBV6-5 to TRBJ1-5; 7 bases fit TRBD1. Germline loops: CDR1 MNHEY, CDR2 SVGAGI. The CDR3 extends over 15 amino acids. V was clipped by 7 bases and J by 4 bases; unmatched bases: 10. The CDR3, as DNA: TGTGCCAGCACCGAGACAGGGCTTGGTAATCAGCCCCAGCATTTT. The encoded protein is CASTETGLGNQPQHF.

J is TRBJ1-4 and V is TRBV6-5; no clear D gene. From germline, CDR1 is MNHEY and CDR2 SVGAGI. The CDR3 has 12 residues. V was shortened by 2 bases and J by 10 bases, with 8 bases between the two germline ends. CDR3 in amino acids: CASSYGGGKLFF. DNA for the CDR3: TGTGCCAGCAGTTACGGAGGCGGAAAACTGTTTTTT.

This CDR3 reads CASSPRGGWGETQYF. The CDR3 region has the DNA TGTGCCAGCAGCCCCCGGGGGGGGTGGGGGGAGACCCAGTACTTC. This chain connects TRBV9 to TRBJ2-5; 8 nucleotides agree with TRBD2. The CDR3 totals 15 residues. V shed 4 bases, J shed 5 bases, and the junction held 10 bases outside the gene matches. Germline lookup yields CDR1 SGDLS and CDR2 YYNGEE.

The chain employs TRBV5-1 and TRBJ1-2; D is perhaps TRBD1 (5 bases). Trimming took off 0 bases at V and 4 bases at J, with 16 bases between the two ends. There are 16 residues in the CDR3. Germline lookup yields CDR1 SGHRS and CDR2 YFSETQ. The CDR3 DNA is TGCGCCAGCAGCTTGGAGTTAATGGAGGGACCCTATGGCTACACCTTC. Translation gives CASSLELMEGPYGYTF.

The J gene is TRBJ1-3, the V gene TRBV5-4, with TRBD1 matching over 7 bases. The CDR3 runs 15 residues. Germline V CDR1 and CDR2: SGHNT, YYREEE (reference sequence). Trimming took 5 bases from V and 2 from J; bases not matched to a gene: 7. In nucleotides, the CDR3 is TGTGCCAGCAGTTCGACAGGGCTACCTGGAAACACCATATATTTT. This gives the protein CASSSTGLPGNTIYF. Full variable domain (rest looked up from reference TRBV5-4 and TRBJ1-3): ETGVTQSPTHLIKTRGQQVTLRCSSQSGHNTVSWYQQALGQGPQFIFQYYREEENGRGNFPPRFSGLQFPNYSSELNVNALELDDSALYLCASSSTGLPGNTIYFGEGSWLTVV.

The chain uses TRBV6-5 and TRBJ2-7, with D unclear. V was pared by 7 bases and J by 4 bases, with 8 bases between. Germline lookup yields CDR1 MNHEY and CDR2 SVGAGI. This CDR3 has 11 amino acids. The CDR3 sequence: CASTTTYEQYF. In DNA form, the CDR3 reads TGTGCCAGCACTACGACTTACGAGCAGTACTTC.

The V gene is TRBV7-9, the J gene TRBJ1-1; TRBD1 aligns across 7 bases. CDR1 is SEHNR, CDR2 FQNEAQ, per germline (reference sequence). This CDR3 comprises 15 residues. V was pared by 6 bases and J by 3 bases, with 10 bases of the junction left unmatched. The DNA of the CDR3 is TGTGCCAGCAGGACATACAGGGGCCGTGACACTGAAGCTTTCTTT. Encoded protein: CASRTYRGRDTEAFF.

The rearrangement uses TRBV5-8 and TRBJ1-2, with D possibly matching TRBD1 (5 bases). Between the trimmed V and J ends, which lost 0 bases and 0 bases, there was a span of 9 bases. This CDR3 is 15 amino acids long. Germline CDR1 SGHTS, CDR2 YDEGEE. CDR3 coding DNA: TGTGCCAGCAGCTTGGGACAGAGATCTAACTATGGCTACACCTTC. Protein: CASSLGQRSNYGYTF.

J is TRBJ2-3 and V is TRBV5-6, with D maybe TRBD1 (6 bases). CDR1 is SGHDT, CDR2 YYEEEE, per germline. The length of the CDR3 is 13 residues. Trimming shortened V by 4 bases and J by 5 bases, and 11 bases separated the two germline ends. The CDR3 sequence: CASSPDSGDTQYF. For the CDR3, the DNA is TGTGCCAGCAGCCCGGACAGTGGAGATACGCAGTATTTT.

The V gene is TRBV12-5, the J gene TRBJ1-5, with D possibly matching TRBD1 (6 bases). The germline gives CDR1 LGHNT, CDR2 FRNRAP. The CDR3 covers 17 residues. The V gene lost 9 bases and the J gene lost 2 bases, with 23 bases spanning the gap. CDR3 in amino acids: CASLLQGLTFGNQPQHF. DNA for the CDR3: TGTGCTAGCCTCCTACAGGGTCTGACCTTTGGCAATCAGCCCCAGCATTTT. Filled out from reference TRBV12-5 and TRBJ1-5, the complete variable domain reads DARVTQTPRHKVTEMGQEVTMRCQPILGHNTVFWYRQTMMQGLELLAYFRNRAPLDDSGMPKDRFSAEMPDATLATLKIQPSEPRDSAVYFCASLLQGLTFGNQPQHFGDGTRLSIL.

The chain couples TRBV18 to TRBJ1-6, with D possibly TRBD1 on 5 matching bases. V lost 3 bases to trimming and J lost 7 bases, with 13 bases between them. The V gene's germline CDR1 is KGHSH and CDR2 LQKENI. The CDR3 is made up of 15 amino acids. CDR3 DNA: TGTGCCAGCTCACCGGGGGGGGGTCCAAATTCACCCCTCCACTTT. Amino acids: CASSPGGGPNSPLHF.

The rearrangement joins TRBV18 to TRBJ2-3; 9 bases map to TRBD1. Germline assignment: CDR1 KGHSH and CDR2 LQKENI. Trimming removed 4 bases from V and 4 bases from J; junction bases left unmatched: 6. The CDR3 runs to 15 residues. The DNA of the CDR3 is TGTGCCAGCTCACTCACAGGGGGCGGCCCAGATACGCAGTATTTT. Encoded protein: CASSLTGGGPDTQYF.